This T cell receptor beta chain was found in a study of blood T cell repertoires in COVID-19. Study summary: COVID-19 samples, acute and convalescent, were from the United States, Italy and Spain.

CDR1 SGHRS and CDR2 YFSETQ come from the germline V gene. Trimming left V 0 bases short and J 7 bases short, with 5 bases between. The CDR3 covers 13 residues. Profiled with immunoSEQ multiplex PCR; TCRdb holds only in-frame clones, not every one. The table lists some 14,000 clones, approximately 91% of them singletons. The clonotype was recovered from a human donor in a cohort sampled during active COVID-19. The chain combines TRBV5-1 with TRBJ1-6, with D possibly TRBD1 on 5 matching bases. Sequences were obtained from peripheral blood. The DNA for the CDR3 is TGCGCCAGCAGCTTGGGGGGCAATTCACCCCTCCACTTT. The encoded protein is CASSLGGNSPLHF.